A selection of T cell receptor beta chains follows, all from one sample in a study of T cell repertoires in cytomegalovirus infection. One entry per CDR3 protein results from TCRdb running MiXCR on the reads. Among 100,000 to 150,000 distinct CDR3 sequences, 8% to 9% were seen once, and the ten largest hold over 9.5%. The specimen was PBMCs. The receptors were sampled from a human donor in good health (CMV status not recorded). Some clones in this sample may be carry-over from other donors' samples. Each CDR3 is given with its conserved first and last residue. The D gene is left open where the match is weak. Size tells how often a clone was seen (once, few, many) or the class of an expanded clone, and some rows leave it out.

>-|TRBJ2-3|TRBV13|-
CASSFHLDTQYF
TGTGCCAGCAGCTTTCATCTGGATACGCAGTATTTT
>TRBD1|TRBJ1-4|TRBV12-3/TRBV12-4|many
CASRLLKDRVDEKLFF
TGTGCCAGCAGGTTATTAAAGGACAGGGTGGACGAAAAACTGTTTTTT
>-|TRBJ2-2|TRBV7-2|many
CASSRDRTNTGELFF
TGTGCCAGCAGCCGAGACAGGACCAACACCGGGGAGCTGTTTTTT
>-|TRBJ2-7|TRBV7-2|many
CASSRDVLAEQYF
TGTGCCAGCAGCAGGGACGTTCTCGCCGAGCAGTACTTC
>-|TRBJ1-4|TRBV19|few
CATGGPVNNEKLFF
TGTGCCACCGGAGGTCCAGTCAATAATGAAAAACTGTTTTTT
>TRBD1|TRBJ2-1|TRBV7-2|many
CASRIQGAAEQFF
TGTGCCAGCAGGATACAGGGGGCGGCTGAGCAGTTCTTC
>-|TRBJ1-5|TRBV2|many
CASSPGRDNQPQHF
TGTGCCAGCAGCCCTGGACGGGACAATCAGCCCCAGCATTTT
>TRBD2|TRBJ2-1|TRBV6-6|-
CASSPGGTYNEQFF
TGTGCCAGCAGTCCGGGGGGAACCTACAATGAGCAGTTCTTC
>-|TRBJ2-4|TRBV28|many
CASSPSRAIAKNIQYF
TGTGCCAGCAGCCCTAGCAGAGCAATAGCCAAAAACATTCAGTACTTC
>TRBD2|TRBJ2-5|TRBV12-3/TRBV12-4|many
CASSRREVAGNQYF
TGTGCCAGCAGCAGGCGGGAGGTAGCGGGGAATCAGTACTTC
>-|TRBJ2-3|TRBV20-1|-
CSARTGTDTQYF
TGCAGTGCTCGGACTGGCACAGATACGCAGTATTTT
>TRBD1|TRBJ2-2|TRBV7-2|medium-sized
CASSLYSGTGLTGELFF
TGTGCCAGCAGCTTATATTCCGGGACAGGACTCACCGGGGAGCTGTTTTTT
>-|TRBJ2-6|TRBV10-3|many
CAVGTLSSGANVLTF
TGTGCCGTCGGGACGCTGAGCTCTGGGGCCAACGTCCTGACTTTC
>-|TRBJ1-1|TRBV7-8|many
CASSLKGGNTMNTEAFF
TGTGCCAGCAGCTTAAAAGGAGGGAATACAATGAACACTGAAGCTTTCTTT
>TRBD1|TRBJ2-7|TRBV6-1|many
CASSYEGQGGFYEQYF
TGTGCCAGCAGTTATGAGGGACAGGGAGGATTTTACGAGCAGTACTTC
>TRBD1|TRBJ1-1|TRBV19|many
CASSTETGGTEAFF
TGTGCCAGTAGTACGGAGACAGGGGGCACTGAAGCTTTCTTT
>-|TRBJ1-5|TRBV2|many
CASMDSSNQPQHF
TGTGCCAGCATGGACAGTTCGAATCAGCCCCAGCATTTT
>TRBD1|TRBJ2-1|TRBV6-5|many
CASSPTGGSYNEQFF
TGTGCCAGCAGTCCCACAGGGGGCTCCTACAATGAGCAGTTCTTC
>TRBD1|TRBJ1-2|TRBV27|few
CASSSGQGASYGYTF
TGTGCCAGCAGTTCCGGACAGGGGGCTAGCTATGGCTACACCTTC
>TRBD1|TRBJ1-3|TRBV2|many
CASSPRGLRGNTIYF
TGTGCCAGCAGCCCCAGGGGGCTCAGAGGAAACACCATATATTTT
>-|TRBJ1-2|TRBV5-1|few
CASSFQANYGYTF
TGCGCCAGCAGCTTTCAAGCTAACTATGGCTACACCTTC
>-|TRBJ1-5|TRBV3-1|many
CASSQDSSNQPQHF
TGTGCCAGCAGCCAAGATTCGAGTAATCAGCCCCAGCATTTT
>TRBD1|TRBJ1-6|TRBV28|-
CASSSSRTGRSPLHF
TGTGCCAGCAGTTCCTCCCGGACAGGGAGATCACCCCTCCACTTT
>-|TRBJ2-5|TRBV23-1|many
CASSHRDTQGETQYF
TGCGCCAGCAGCCACCGGGACACTCAAGGGGAGACCCAGTACTTC
>-|TRBJ1-1|TRBV19|-
CASRTGGWNTEAFF
TGTGCCAGTCGGACCGGGGGCTGGAACACTGAAGCTTTCTTT
>TRBD1|TRBJ1-2|TRBV2|many
CASSTTTGGGYTF
TGTGCCAGCAGTACGACTACAGGGGGAGGCTACACCTTC
>-|TRBJ2-2|TRBV19|many
CASKNTGELFF
TGTGCCAGTAAGAACACCGGGGAGCTGTTTTTT
>-|TRBJ1-4|TRBV14|many
CASSENTNEKLFF
TGTGCCAGCAGTGAGAATACTAATGAAAAACTGTTTTTT
>-|TRBJ1-1|TRBV7-6|many
CASSPEWDGTEAFF
TGTGCCAGCAGCCCTGAGTGGGACGGCACTGAAGCTTTCTTT
>-|TRBJ2-3|TRBV4-1|many
CASSLRTATDTQYF
TGCGCCAGCAGCCTAAGGACAGCCACAGATACGCAGTATTTT
>TRBD1|TRBJ1-2|TRBV20-1|-
CSASKDRDYGYTF
TGCAGTGCTAGTAAGGACAGGGACTATGGCTACACCTTC
>TRBD1|TRBJ1-2|TRBV6-5|many
CASSMLQGAHLRGYTF
TGTGCCAGCAGCATGCTACAGGGGGCCCATTTACGTGGCTACACCTTC
>TRBD1|TRBJ1-5|TRBV20-1|-
CSAAGGWEDQPQHF
TGCAGTGCCGCAGGGGGCTGGGAGGATCAGCCCCAGCATTTT
>-|TRBJ1-6|TRBV6-1|many
CASSSPNSYNSPLHF
TGTGCCAGCAGTTCGCCCAACTCCTATAATTCACCCCTCCACTTT
>-|TRBJ2-6|TRBV28|-
CASSSDNFLTSGANVLTF
TGTGCCAGCAGTTCGGACAACTTCCTCACCTCTGGGGCCAACGTCCTGACTTTC
>-|TRBJ1-2|TRBV7-2|many
CASSQSIGELSDGYTF
TGTGCCAGCAGCCAAAGCATTGGGGAATTAAGTGATGGCTACACCTTC
>-|TRBJ2-5|TRBV7-9|-
CASSLLKGTQETQYF
TGTGCCAGCAGCTTACTCAAGGGGACCCAAGAGACCCAGTACTTC
>TRBD2|TRBJ2-1|TRBV25-1|many
CASSDSSRLAEDEQFF
TGTGCCAGCAGTGACTCCTCGAGGCTAGCGGAGGATGAGCAGTTCTTC
>TRBD1|TRBJ2-7|TRBV28|many
CASSSPGTGAREQYF
TGTGCCAGCAGTTCGCCCGGGACAGGGGCTCGAGAGCAGTACTTC
>-|TRBJ1-5|TRBV18|few
CASSLTGTGSNQPQHF
TGTGCCAGCTCCCTGACCGGGACGGGAAGCAATCAGCCCCAGCATTTT
>-|TRBJ2-2|TRBV5-1|many
CASSRLMGEVTGELFF
TGCGCCAGCAGCCGTCTGATGGGGGAGGTCACCGGGGAGCTGTTTTTT